This TCR beta chain is from a study of long-term antiretroviral therapy in people with HIV. The study's findings and limits: Researchers lacked any data on ART adherence, viral resistance or therapy changes. Regardless of time point, clones expanded before ART dominated the repertoire.

Concerning this clone itself: Its antigen remains unidentified.

This was the immunoSEQ v3.0 assay at survey level. Profiled with immunoSEQ multiplex PCR; TCRdb holds only in-frame clones, not every one. This sample has about 16,000 clones, with 85% to 90% found just once. Inclusion required at least two post-ART and at least one pre-ART PBMC samples. The sample was unsorted PBMCs, taken 0.7 years before starting antiretroviral therapy. The source of this sequence is a man aged 45-60 years with HIV.

The CDR3 DNA reads TGTGCCAGCAGCGCCGGGCCCGGGACAGTCGTAGACACCATATATTTT. Amino acids: CASSAGPGTVVDTIYF. The chain has TRBV5-4 and TRBJ1-3; 7 bases fit TRBD1. The germline V gene has CDR1 SGHNT and CDR2 YYREEE (reference sequence). V gave up 4 bases and J gave up 8 bases; unmatched junction bases: 15. The CDR3 is made up of 16 amino acids.